Listed below are T cell receptor beta chains from one sample, sequenced in a study of cytotoxic CD8 clonotypes in ibrutinib-treated CLL. Profiled with immunoSEQ multiplex PCR; TCRdb holds only in-frame clones, not every one. The data contain 30,000 or so clones, approximately 80% of them singletons. This specimen consisted of PBMCs, obtained after 36 months of ibrutinib treatment. The receptors here all came from a human donor with chronic lymphocytic leukemia. CDR3s include the opening cysteine and the closing phenylalanine or tryptophan. The D gene is left open where the match is weak. Part of the rows lack a size; the others show once, few, many or a class for expanded clones.

clone_size,d_call,j_call,v_call,cdr3_nt,cdr3_aa
NA,NA,TRBJ1-2,TRBV6-1,TGTGCCAGCAGTGTCTTCAGCTATGGCTACACCTTC,CASSVFSYGYTF
NA,TRBD2,TRBJ2-1,TRBV9,TGTGCCAGCAGCGGCGCGGTGGGGACTAGCAGGTTAGGTGAGCAGTTCTTC,CASSGAVGTSRLGEQFF
NA,TRBD1,TRBJ1-2,TRBV7-3,TGTGCCAGCAGCTTAACAGGGACAGTCCAAGGCTACACCTTC,CASSLTGTVQGYTF
few,TRBD2,TRBJ2-2,TRBV5-1,TGCGCCAGCAGCCGTAGACTAGCGGGGAACACCGGGGAGCTGTTTTTT,CASSRRLAGNTGELFF
NA,TRBD1,TRBJ2-7,TRBV11-2,TGTGCCAGCAGCCTGCACCGGGACAGGGCCTACGAGCAGTACTTC,CASSLHRDRAYEQYF
once,TRBD1,TRBJ2-5,TRBV5-1,TGCGCCAGCAGCTTCGGGGACAGTTCTGAGACCCAGTACTTC,CASSFGDSSETQYF
NA,NA,TRBJ2-7,TRBV7-9,TGTGCCAGCAGCTCCAGGACAGACCACGAGCAGTACTTC,CASSSRTDHEQYF
NA,TRBD1,TRBJ1-2,TRBV27,TGTGCCAGCAGTTTAGGGGGGACAGGGATTGGCTACACCTTC,CASSLGGTGIGYTF
NA,NA,TRBJ2-7,TRBV2,TGTGCCAGCAGTGCGGGTCCGTACGAGCAGTACTTC,CASSAGPYEQYF
NA,NA,TRBJ2-1,TRBV15,TGTGCCACCAGCTACATTCCTAGCTCCTACAATGAGCAGTTCTTC,CATSYIPSSYNEQFF
NA,NA,TRBJ2-5,TRBV6-5,TGTGCCAGCAGTTACTCGGACCGAGAGACCCAGTACTTC,CASSYSDRETQYF
NA,TRBD1,TRBJ1-3,TRBV7-8,TGTGCCAGCAGCTTAATGGGGGGGGACAGGGCCAACACCATATATTTT,CASSLMGGDRANTIYF
few,NA,TRBJ1-1,TRBV7-2,TGTGCCAGCAGCTTAAGGTATTCAGCTTTCTTT,CASSLRYSAFF
NA,TRBD1,TRBJ1-1,TRBV29-1,TGCAGCGTTGCGGGACAGGGGAGGGAGAGGGCTGAAGCTTTCTTT,CSVAGQGRERAEAFF
NA,NA,TRBJ2-7,TRBV4-3,TGCGCCAGCAGCCAAGGGACGGCTACCTACGAGCAGTACTTC,CASSQGTATYEQYF